This is a list of T cell receptor beta chains from one sample in a study of beta chain features in type 1 diabetes. The data were produced by immunoSEQ multiplex PCR, yet TCRdb's version contains in-frame clones alone and is incomplete. This table holds 350,000 to 450,000 clones, about 14% found once. The specimen was naive CD4+ T cells from blood. These TCRs come from a man in his thirties or forties in good health. Each CDR3 is given with its conserved first and last residue. The D gene is left open where the match is weak. The size of a clone is reported for some rows only, either as once, few or many, or as a class for expanded clones.

CDR3 protein	CDR3 DNA	J gene	clone size	V gene	D gene
CASSPRKGNEKLFF	TGTGCCAGCTCACCACGTAAGGGGAACGAAAAACTGTTTTTT	TRBJ1-4	few	TRBV18	.
CASSEFGGTGANVLTF	TGTGCCAGCAGTGAATTTGGGGGCACTGGGGCCAACGTCCTGACTTTC	TRBJ2-6	few	TRBV25-1	.
CASSRRTHGDTQYF	TGCGCCAGCAGTAGACGAACCCATGGGGATACGCAGTATTTT	TRBJ2-3	few	TRBV10-2	.
CASSPGPGTNEKLFF	TGTGCCAGTAGTCCTGGTCCTGGAACTAATGAAAAACTGTTTTTT	TRBJ1-4	.	TRBV19	.
CASSYPEFGRYGYTF	TGTGCCAGCAGTTACCCAGAATTTGGTCGGTATGGCTACACCTTC	TRBJ1-2	.	TRBV6-6	.
CSVLGGRGTEAFF	TGCAGCGTTCTAGGGGGCCGGGGAACCGAAGCTTTCTTT	TRBJ1-1	few	TRBV29-1	TRBD1
CASSLEGTADTQYF	TGCGCCAGCAGCTTGGAAGGTACGGCAGATACGCAGTATTTT	TRBJ2-3	.	TRBV5-1	.
CASRLRVGNTEAFF	TGTGCCAGCAGGCTAAGGGTCGGGAACACTGAAGCTTTCTTT	TRBJ1-1	.	TRBV27	.
CASTQGTVGGRGQFF	TGTGCCAGCACCCAAGGGACAGTCGGAGGTCGTGGGCAGTTCTTC	TRBJ2-1	.	TRBV6-6	TRBD1
CASSIQETQYF	TGTGCCAGTAGTATTCAGGAGACCCAGTACTTC	TRBJ2-5	few	TRBV19	.
CASSGMDRLNTGELFF	TGTGCCAGCAGCGGAATGGATCGCCTTAACACCGGGGAGCTGTTTTTT	TRBJ2-2	.	TRBV9	.
CASSQGEGRETQYF	TGCGCCAGCAGCCAAGGGGAGGGCAGAGAGACCCAGTACTTC	TRBJ2-5	.	TRBV4-1	TRBD2
CASRPSGTSGTQYF	TGTGCCAGCCGTCCTAGCGGGACCTCGGGGACCCAGTACTTC	TRBJ2-5	.	TRBV9	TRBD2